The 28 T cell receptor beta chains presented below share a single source sample, sequenced in a study of T cell responses to AZD1222 COVID-19 vaccine. Sequencing used immunoSEQ multiplex PCR; TCRdb keeps in-frame clones, though not all of them. Of more than 95,000 clones listed, about 90% are singletons. The material sequenced was peripheral blood, taken on day 0 of AZD1222 vaccination. The origin of the receptors is an adult in good health.

The chain recombines TRBV7-7 with TRBJ2-5; D may be TRBD2 (5 bases). V lost 3 bases to trimming and J lost 1 base, with 9 bases between them. CDR1 is SSHAT and CDR2 is FNYEAQ in the germline V gene (reference sequence). This CDR3 has 14 amino acids. In nucleotides, the CDR3 is TGTGCCAGCAGCTTTTCGGGGTCCCAAGAGACCCAGTACTTC. This gives the protein CASSFSGSQETQYF.

The rearrangement joins TRBV5-1 to TRBJ1-1, with a tentative D call TRBD1 (6 bases). Germline CDR1 is SGHRS and CDR2 is YFSETQ. V gave up 7 bases and J gave up 5 bases, with 12 bases separating them. The length of the CDR3 is 12 residues. The CDR3 reads CASGEGETEAFF. CDR3 sequence (DNA): TGCGCCAGCGGGGAGGGGGAAACTGAAGCTTTCTTT.

The chain combines TRBV6-2 or TRBV6-3 with TRBJ1-2; D is uncertain. CDR1 is MNHEY, CDR2 SVGEGT, per germline. V lost 5 bases, J lost 8 bases, and 15 bases lay in between. The CDR3 has 13 amino acids. The CDR3: CASSKGTFFGYTF. The CDR3 nucleotides read TGTGCCAGCAGTAAAGGAACCTTCTTCGGCTACACCTTC.

This clone was detected once. The chain uses TRBV4-2 and TRBJ2-3; a possible D gene is TRBD2 (6 bases). This CDR3 is built from 17 residues. V was cut by 0 bases and J by 0 bases, with 13 bases left in between. Germline V CDR1 and CDR2: LGHNA, YNFKEQ. The CDR3 DNA reads as TGTGCCAGCAGCCAAGATCCCGGGAGCGGTAGCACAGATACGCAGTATTTT. It translates to CASSQDPGSGSTDTQYF.

J is TRBJ2-7 and V is TRBV18, with 12 bases matching TRBD2. Losses at the gene ends were 3 bases for V and 3 bases for J; bases not matched to a gene: 6. The germline gives CDR1 KGHSH, CDR2 LQKENI. This CDR3 spans 16 amino acids. The CDR3 sequence is CASSPPTSGGVYEQYF. Here the CDR3 DNA reads TGTGCCAGCTCACCCCCGACTAGCGGGGGAGTCTACGAGCAGTACTTC.

As to this clone: One end of the junction varies from germline; a read error may be responsible. The chain has TRBV28 and TRBJ2-7; perhaps TRBD2 as D (5 bases). The CDR3 is made up of 12 amino acids. Per the germline V gene, CDR1 is MDHEN and CDR2 is SYDVKM. CDR3 coding DNA: TGTGCCAGCAGCCAAAGAATGAGGGCCCCATCCTTC. This codes for CASSQRMRAPSF.

This chain uses TRBV5-6 with TRBJ1-2; 7 positions match TRBD1. Per the germline V gene, CDR1 is SGHDT and CDR2 is YYEEEE. The CDR3 is 13 amino acids. The V gene end was trimmed by 7 bases and the J gene end by 0 bases; junction bases not matched to a gene: 3. The CDR3 region has the DNA TGTGCCAGCGAACAGGGGCCTAACTATGGCTACACCTTC. As protein: CASEQGPNYGYTF.

The rearrangement joins TRBV7-9 to TRBJ1-1, with TRBD1 matching over 7 bases. The CDR3 spans 14 residues. The V and J ends lost 5 bases and 1 base, in that order; junction bases with no gene match: 4. Germline V gene data show CDR1 as SEHNR and CDR2 as FQNEAQ (reference sequence). CDR3 sequence: CASSPQGKNTEAFF. The DNA for the CDR3 is TGTGCCAGCAGCCCACAGGGGAAGAACACTGAAGCTTTCTTT.

CDR3 sequence: CASSLSLSGEKLFF. In DNA, the CDR3 is TGTGCCAGCAGCTTGAGCCTTTCTGGAGAAAAACTGTTTTTT. The rearrangement uses TRBV5-4 and TRBJ1-4, with D unclear. Germline-derived CDR1 and CDR2 are SGHNT and YYREEE (reference sequence). V lost 1 base, J lost 8 bases, and 12 bases lay in between. CDR3 length equals 14 residues.

The table lists this clone with a count of one. This rearrangement joins TRBV5-4 to TRBJ1-1; D is unresolved. Germline lookup yields CDR1 SGHNT and CDR2 YYREEE (reference sequence). The V end lost 1 base, the J end lost 1 base, and 8 bases lay between the germline ends. CDR3 length equals 14 residues. CDR3 protein: CASSLPSGNTEAFF. The CDR3, as DNA: TGTGCCAGCAGCTTGCCGTCTGGGAACACTGAAGCTTTCTTT. Based on the CDR3 plus reference TRBV5-4 and TRBJ1-1, the full variable domain is ETGVTQSPTHLIKTRGQQVTLRCSSQSGHNTVSWYQQALGQGPQFIFQYYREEENGRGNFPPRFSGLQFPNYSSELNVNALELDDSALYLCASSLPSGNTEAFFGQGTRLTVV.

The chain has TRBV29-1 and TRBJ1-2; D remains unclear. Germline V gives CDR1 SQVTM, CDR2 ANQGSEA. The CDR3 is made up of 14 amino acids. The V and J ends lost 4 bases and 0 bases respectively, with 12 bases between them. Here the CDR3 reads CSVVTTGANYGYTF. CDR3 sequence (DNA): TGCAGCGTTGTGACAACGGGAGCTAACTATGGCTACACCTTC.

The chain carries TRBV4-2 and TRBJ2-5, with unresolved D. Germline loops: CDR1 LGHNA, CDR2 YNFKEQ. The CDR3 is 12 amino acids. V dropped 1 base and J dropped 6 bases, with 6 bases sitting between them. In DNA, the CDR3 is TGTGCCAGCAGCCAAGGTGGCAAGACCCAGTACTTC. As protein: CASSQGGKTQYF.

Only one count was recorded for this clone. The chain recombines TRBV10-3 with TRBJ2-1, with D perhaps matching TRBD2 (6 bases). Trimming removed 9 bases from V and 7 bases from J, with 19 bases in between. CDR3 length: 14 amino acids. The V gene's germline CDR1 is ENHRY and CDR2 SYGVKD. The CDR3 coding sequence is TGTGCCATGGCCGGGACTTACGAAACGAATGAGCAGTTCTTC. It encodes CAMAGTYETNEQFF.

The CDR3 sequence is CASSPLGTATDTQYF. The CDR3 DNA reads as TGTGCCAGCAGCCCCCTAGGGACAGCTACGGATACGCAGTATTTT. The chain combines TRBV9 with TRBJ2-3, with 7 nucleotides matching TRBD1. This CDR3 region has 15 residues. Per the germline V gene, CDR1 is SGDLS and CDR2 is YYNGEE. With V trimmed by 4 bases and J by 6 bases, 11 bases remained unmatched.

V gene TRBV18 combines with J gene TRBJ2-1, with D possibly matching TRBD2 (6 bases). Germline CDR1 and CDR2: KGHSH and LQKENI. This CDR3 comprises 15 residues. Trimming pared 3 bases from V and 9 bases from J, leaving 18 bases between. The CDR3 here is CASSPDLARAVEQFF. CDR3 coding DNA: TGTGCCAGCTCACCGGACCTAGCGAGAGCGGTTGAGCAGTTCTTC.

The chain has TRBV11-2 and TRBJ1-3; D uncertain. The CDR3 extends over 15 amino acids. V dropped 2 bases and J dropped 0 bases, with 8 bases sitting between them. CDR1 and CDR2 from the germline V gene are SGHAT and FQNNGV. Written as DNA, the CDR3 is TGTGCCAGCAGCTTAATTGCGAGCTCTGGAAACACCATATATTTT. This encodes CASSLIASSGNTIYF.

This clone was recorded once. The genes are TRBV19 and TRBJ2-6, with 8 bases aligning to TRBD2. V lost 5 bases to trimming and J lost 0 bases; unmatched junction nucleotides: 3. This CDR3 contains 16 residues. CDR1 and CDR2 from the germline V gene are LNHDA and SQIVND (reference sequence). CDR3 in DNA: TGTGCCAGTAGTTGGGGGACTAGCTCTGGGGCCAACGTCCTGACTTTC. Amino acids: CASSWGTSSGANVLTF.

The chain combines TRBV3-1 (or the pseudogene TRBV3-2) with TRBJ1-2, with 9 bases aligning to TRBD1. The CDR3 spans 17 residues. J gave up 8 bases and V 1 base, and 14 bases lay outside the gene matches. Germline assignment: CDR1 LGHDT and CDR2 YNNKEL (reference sequence). CDR3 coding DNA: TGTGCCAGCAGCCAAGTGGGACAGGGCTCTTTTCGTGTAGGCTACACCTTC. This sequence encodes CASSQVGQGSFRVGYTF.

This sequence joins TRBV12-3 or TRBV12-4 and TRBJ2-4; maybe TRBD1 (6 bases). V was clipped by 6 bases and J by 8 bases, with 14 bases between them. CDR3 length: 13 residues. CDR3 region: CASSHREGDIQYF. In nucleotides, the CDR3 is TGTGCCAGCAGCCACAGGGAAGGCGACATTCAGTACTTC.

The sample holds one count of this clone. This rearrangement joins TRBV6-1 to TRBJ2-3; D not certain. Germline values: CDR1 MNHNS, CDR2 SASEGT. Between the trimmed V and J ends, which lost 2 bases and 5 bases, there was a span of 11 bases. This CDR3 contains 14 residues. The CDR3 DNA reads as TGTGCCAGCAGTGAAACCCTCGGTATAGATACGCAGTATTTT. As protein: CASSETLGIDTQYF.

The V and J genes are TRBV28 and TRBJ1-4, with D possibly TRBD1 on 6 matching bases. The CDR3 consists of 14 residues. Germline V gives CDR1 MDHEN, CDR2 SYDVKM. Between the trimmed V and J ends, which lost 3 bases and 8 bases, there was a span of 13 bases. Written as DNA, the CDR3 is TGTGCCAGCAGTTTGGGCAGGGGTCGGGAAAAACTGTTTTTT. Residues: CASSLGRGREKLFF.

The genes are TRBV5-1 and TRBJ2-1; D might be TRBD1 (5 bases). Germline V gene sequence: CDR1 SGHRS, CDR2 YFSETQ. The CDR3 is 15 residues long. V was shortened by 0 bases and J by 0 bases, with 7 bases between the two germline ends. As DNA, the CDR3 is TGCGCCAGCAGCTTGGGACAGATCTCCTACAATGAGCAGTTCTTC. It specifies CASSLGQISYNEQFF.

The V and J genes are TRBV7-9 and TRBJ2-5, with 14 bases aligning to TRBD2. Trimming cost V 5 bases and J 4 bases; bases outside gene matches: 9. The germline V gene encodes CDR1 SEHNR and CDR2 FQNEAQ (reference sequence). The CDR3 has 17 residues. DNA for the CDR3: TGTGCCAGCAGCCCCGGGACTAGCGGGAGAGTGGGAGAGACCCAGTACTTC. It yields the protein CASSPGTSGRVGETQYF.

The rearrangement uses TRBV27 and TRBJ1-1; possibly TRBD1 for D (5 bases). This CDR3 has 13 residues. Trimming pared 6 bases from V and 4 bases from J, leaving 12 bases between. Germline V gives CDR1 MNHEY, CDR2 SMNVEV (reference sequence). The CDR3 region is CASSPRQSTEAFF. For the CDR3, the DNA is TGTGCCAGCAGCCCCAGACAGTCCACTGAAGCTTTCTTT.

This clone appeared a single time. J is TRBJ2-6 and V is TRBV4-1, with D tentatively TRBD1 or TRBD2 (6 bases each). CDR1 is MGHRA, CDR2 YSYEKL, per germline. The CDR3 has 19 residues. The V end was cut by 1 base, the J end by 5 bases, with 21 bases between. CDR3 in amino acids: CASSQGVAFGGQRANVLTF. The CDR3 bases are TGCGCCAGCAGCCAAGGGGTCGCCTTCGGGGGCCAAAGGGCCAACGTCCTGACTTTC.

This chain links TRBV28 with TRBJ2-3; TRBD1 agrees at 9 bases. The germline CDR1 and CDR2 sequences are MDHEN and SYDVKM. CDR3 length equals 17 residues. The V and J ends lost 4 bases and 1 base, in that order; junction bases with no gene match: 9. CDR3 bases: TGTGCCAGCAGTTGGGCAGCCGGGACAGGGCGCACAGATACGCAGTATTTT. Translation gives CASSWAAGTGRTDTQYF.

V usage is TRBV28 and J usage is TRBJ2-7; 11 bases are a match to TRBD2. CDR3 length equals 14 residues. V shed 7 bases and J 7 bases; nucleotides not matched to a gene: 9. The germline V gene has CDR1 MDHEN and CDR2 SYDVKM. DNA for the CDR3: TGTGCCAGCAAAGTACTAGCGGGGGCTGGTGAGCAGTACTTC. Residues: CASKVLAGAGEQYF.

The chain has TRBV6-5 and TRBJ2-5; a weak D match, TRBD1 (5 bases). CDR1 is MNHEY and CDR2 is SVGAGI in the germline V gene. There are 14 residues in the CDR3. With 0 bases removed from V and 1 base from J, the gap between germline ends came to 6 bases. CDR3 nucleotides: TGTGCCAGCAGTTACTCGACAGCCCAAGAGACCCAGTACTTC. Amino acids: CASSYSTAQETQYF.